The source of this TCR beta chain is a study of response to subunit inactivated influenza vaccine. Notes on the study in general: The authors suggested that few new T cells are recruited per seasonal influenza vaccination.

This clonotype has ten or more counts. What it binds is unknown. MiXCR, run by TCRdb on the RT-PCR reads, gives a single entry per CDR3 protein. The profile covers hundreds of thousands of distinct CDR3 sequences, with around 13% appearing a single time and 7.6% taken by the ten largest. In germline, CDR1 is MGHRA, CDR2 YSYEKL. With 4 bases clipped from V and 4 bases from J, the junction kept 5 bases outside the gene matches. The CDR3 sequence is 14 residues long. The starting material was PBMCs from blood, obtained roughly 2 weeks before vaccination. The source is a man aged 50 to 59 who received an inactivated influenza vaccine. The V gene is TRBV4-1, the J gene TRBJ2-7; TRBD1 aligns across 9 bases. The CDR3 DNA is TGCGCCAGCAGCCTCAACAGGGGGCAGTACGAGCAGTACTTC. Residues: CASSLNRGQYEQYF.